Below, one TCR beta chain is given with its context. The CDR3 loop spans 16 amino acids. CDR1 is SEHNR, CDR2 FQNEAQ, per germline (reference sequence). V dropped 5 bases and J dropped 6; count of bases not matched to a gene: 8. These data originate in a study of CD8 T cells in Susac syndrome. RNA was extracted with the RNeasy kit, and a quantity of 0.5 to 1 ug was reverse transcribed using random hexamers. An immunoSEQ multiplex PCR generated amplified TCR beta CDR3 products spanning 54 Vbeta and 13 Jbeta. Using its own MiXCR run on the immunoSEQ multiplex PCR reads, TCRdb lists one record per CDR3 protein. The sample carries 100,000 to 150,000 distinct CDR3 sequences, around 94% recorded once.

The chain has TRBV7-9 and TRBJ2-1, with 12 positions matching TRBD2. The TCR comes from a human donor with Susac syndrome. The specimen sequenced was CD8+ T cells from PBMCs. CDR3 coding DNA: TGTGCCAGCAGCCAATCGACTAGCGGGGGTACCAATGAGCAGTTCTTC. As protein: CASSQSTSGGTNEQFF. Complete variable domain (other parts from reference TRBV7-9 and TRBJ2-1): DTGVSQNPRHKITKRGQNVTFRCDPISEHNRLYWYRQTLGQGPEFLTYFQNEAQLEKSRLLSDRFSAERPKGSFSTLEIQRTEQGDSAMYLCASSQSTSGGTNEQFFGPGTRLTVL.